A single sample is the source of the 29 T cell receptor beta chains below, sequenced in a study of blood T cells in healthy people across ages. The use of a sample-barcoded 5' primer and a J-beta primer mix characterized a second PCR of about 7 to 12 cycles. From the 5' RACE reads, TCRdb called clonotypes with MiXCR, one entry per CDR3 protein. The sample holds hundreds of thousands of distinct CDR3 sequences, roughly 64% seen once. What was sequenced was blood. These receptors all stem from a man aged 30 to 45 in good health.

This sequence joins TRBV20-1 and TRBJ2-7, with 8 bases identical to TRBD1. Germline V gene lookup returns CDR1 DFQATT and CDR2 SNEGSKA (reference sequence). The CDR3 is 17 residues long. V dropped 1 base and J dropped 7; count of bases not matched to a gene: 18. This chain's CDR3 is CSARVSADRGVYREQYF. Written as DNA, the CDR3 is TGCAGTGCTAGAGTGTCAGCAGACAGGGGAGTTTATAGGGAGCAGTACTTC.

The chain combines TRBV5-1 with TRBJ2-3; maybe TRBD1 (6 bases). This CDR3 region has 15 residues. V was clipped by 6 bases and J by 1 base, with 15 bases between them. Germline values: CDR1 SGHRS, CDR2 YFSETQ. In DNA form, the CDR3 reads TGCGCCAGCACCCATTTGGACAGCGGCACAGATACGCAGTATTTT. It specifies CASTHLDSGTDTQYF.

This clonotype was seen more than once but under ten times. The V and J genes are TRBV20-1 and TRBJ2-4; 9 bases fit TRBD2. CDR1 and CDR2 from the germline V gene are DFQATT and SNEGSKA (reference sequence). This CDR3 has 14 amino acids. V lost 1 base to trimming and J lost 13 bases; unmatched junction nucleotides: 11. CDR3: CSARGVAGVREQYF. In DNA, the CDR3 is TGCAGTGCTAGAGGGGTAGCGGGAGTGAGGGAGCAGTACTTC.

A few counts support this clonotype. The chain joins TRBV20-1 to TRBJ2-7, with D possibly TRBD2 on 5 matching bases. The germline V gene encodes CDR1 DFQATT and CDR2 SNEGSKA (reference sequence). This CDR3 is built from 13 residues. The CDR3 region has the DNA TGCAGCTCAACCGGACTCTCTTCCTACGAGCAGTACTTC. Translating it yields CSSTGLSSYEQYF.

With respect to this clonotype: A junction boundary mismatches the germline segment, possibly from a read error. V is TRBV5-1 and J is TRBJ1-2, with TRBD1 matching over 7 bases. This CDR3 has 13 amino acids. From germline, CDR1 is SGHRS and CDR2 YFSETQ. The CDR3 DNA reads TGCGCCAGCAGCTTTGGGACAGCGTATGGCTTCACCTTC. Protein product: CASSFGTAYGFTF.

This clonotype was detected a few times. The rearrangement joins TRBV4-3 to TRBJ2-4; possible D gene TRBD1, 6 bases. The CDR3 covers 14 residues. The V gene lost 5 bases and the J gene lost 5 bases, with 13 bases spanning the gap. Looked up from germline, CDR1 is LGHNA and CDR2 is YSLEER. CDR3 loop: CASSDPGQENIQYF. As DNA, the CDR3 is TGCGCCAGCAGCGACCCGGGACAAGAAAACATTCAGTACTTC.

In this sample, this clonotype turned up a few times. This chain joins TRBV20-1 and TRBJ1-2; D possibly corresponds to TRBD1 (6 bases). Trimming stripped 6 bases from V and 6 bases from J, with 14 bases between. This CDR3 is built from 12 residues. The germline V gene encodes CDR1 DFQATT and CDR2 SNEGSKA (reference sequence). The CDR3 loop is CSATGHSNGYTF. CDR3 in DNA: TGCAGTGCGACGGGACACTCGAATGGCTACACCTTC.

This CDR3 is CASSWWGGGVAPEAFF. DNA of the CDR3: TGTGCCAGCAGTTGGTGGGGGGGCGGTGTCGCCCCTGAAGCTTTCTTT. The gene calls are TRBV6-2 or TRBV6-3 and TRBJ1-1; tentatively, D is TRBD1 (6 bases). The CDR3 runs to 16 residues. The V and J ends lost 4 bases and 6 bases respectively, with 21 bases between them. The germline gives CDR1 MNHEY, CDR2 SVGEGT.

J is TRBJ2-3 and V is TRBV15, with TRBD2 as a possible D gene (6 bases). The V and J ends lost 4 bases and 0 bases respectively, with 8 bases between them. This CDR3 region has 14 residues. Germline lookup yields CDR1 LNHNV and CDR2 YYDKDF (reference sequence). Here the CDR3 DNA reads TGTGCCACCAGCATTGCGGGGAGCACAGATACGCAGTATTTT. This codes for CATSIAGSTDTQYF.

The chain couples TRBV18 to TRBJ2-1; TRBD1 matches 7 bases. This CDR3 contains 17 residues. CDR1 and CDR2 (germline): KGHSH, LQKENI. J lost 13 bases, V lost 8 bases, and 26 bases had no gene match. The CDR3 nucleotides are TGTGCCAGCCAAAGCAGGCTGCCGGGACAGCTTAAAGAGACCCAGTTCTTC. It specifies CASQSRLPGQLKETQFF.

This rearrangement joins TRBV2 to TRBJ2-7, with D perhaps TRBD2 (5 bases). The J call may be incorrect, as the DNA end agrees better with TRBJ2-5. The CDR3 runs to 11 residues. From germline, CDR1 is SNHLY and CDR2 FYNNEI. Written as DNA, the CDR3 is TGTGCCAGAAGCGGCCTTGAGACCCAGTACTTC. Amino acids: CARSGLETQYF.

V and J are TRBV7-2 and TRBJ1-4, with D possibly matching TRBD1 (5 bases). The CDR3 is made up of 15 amino acids. V was trimmed by 3 bases and J by 7 bases, leaving 15 bases between them. Germline assignment: CDR1 SGHTA and CDR2 FQGNSA. The CDR3 sequence is CASSFQGAEGEKLFF. The CDR3 nucleotides read TGTGCCAGCAGCTTCCAGGGCGCAGAGGGTGAAAAACTGTTTTTT.

The chain joins TRBV5-1 to TRBJ2-1; D ambiguous. The V gene lost 4 bases and the J gene lost 7 bases, with 15 bases spanning the gap. The CDR3 extends over 14 amino acids. The V gene's germline CDR1 is SGHRS and CDR2 YFSETQ. CDR3 loop: CASSRPAQGNEQFF. The DNA of the CDR3 is TGCGCCAGCAGCCGTCCGGCGCAAGGGAATGAGCAGTTCTTC.

The rearrangement links TRBV29-1 to TRBJ2-7; the D gene is possibly TRBD2 (7 bases). In germline, CDR1 is SQVTM, CDR2 ANQGSEA. This CDR3 has 13 amino acids. V was trimmed by 6 bases and J by 6 bases, leaving 18 bases between them. The CDR3 sequence: CSVRGRELGEQYF. In DNA form, the CDR3 reads TGCAGCGTCCGGGGGCGGGAGCTAGGCGAGCAGTACTTC.

The chain recombines TRBV7-6 with TRBJ2-1; 12 positions match TRBD2. The CDR3 is made up of 15 amino acids. CDR1 and CDR2 (germline): SGHVS, FNYEAQ. The V segment lost 5 bases and the J segment 9 bases; nucleotides outside the gene matches: 8. The CDR3 spells CASSPLLAGGPEQFF. The CDR3 nucleotides read TGTGCCAGCAGCCCCCTACTAGCGGGAGGCCCTGAGCAGTTCTTC.

This clonotype was observed a few times. The rearrangement joins TRBV5-5 to TRBJ2-1; D is unresolved. Deletions cut 2 bases from V and 3 bases from J, with 12 bases between. Germline CDR1 SGHKS, CDR2 YYEKEE (reference sequence). There are 15 residues in the CDR3. The DNA for the CDR3 is TGTGCCAGCAGCTTAACGGTGTCAGTCTACAATGAGCAGTTCTTC. It translates to CASSLTVSVYNEQFF.

The chain is built from TRBV5-1 and TRBJ2-5; D unclear. There are 14 residues in the CDR3. The germline V gene encodes CDR1 SGHRS and CDR2 YFSETQ. Trimming shortened V by 4 bases and J by 2 bases, and 12 bases separated the two germline ends. The CDR3 spells CASSKVGRQETQYF. Here the CDR3 DNA reads TGCGCCAGCAGCAAAGTGGGAAGACAAGAGACCCAGTACTTC.

V is TRBV28 and J is TRBJ2-3, with D possibly being TRBD2 (6 bases). The CDR3 sequence is 13 residues long. CDR1 is MDHEN and CDR2 is SYDVKM in the germline V gene. V lost 4 bases to trimming and J lost 10 bases, with 15 bases between them. CDR3 coding DNA: TGTGCCAGCAGTTACACCGGGACTGGCGCGCAGTATTTT. The encoded protein is CASSYTGTGAQYF.

The chain links TRBV20-1 to TRBJ2-7; D is perhaps TRBD2 (6 bases). CDR3 size: 12 residues. V was trimmed by 6 bases and J by 0 bases, leaving 9 bases between them. Germline V gives CDR1 DFQATT, CDR2 SNEGSKA (reference sequence). The CDR3 loop is CSATGSSYEQYF. CDR3 DNA sequence: TGCAGTGCGACCGGGAGCTCCTACGAGCAGTACTTC.

CDR3: CAWNSQFNEQFF. The CDR3 DNA reads as TGTGCCTGGAACTCTCAGTTCAATGAGCAGTTCTTC. This chain connects TRBV30 to TRBJ2-1; D gene uncertain. The CDR3 extends over 12 amino acids. Per germline, CDR1 GTSNPN and CDR2 SVGIG (reference sequence). The germline V and J ends were trimmed by 4 bases and 6 bases, with 10 bases remaining between them.

The chain combines TRBV15 with TRBJ2-7, with D possibly TRBD2 on 5 matching bases. This CDR3 is built from 16 residues. V was trimmed by 1 base and J by 0 bases, leaving 13 bases between them. Germline loops: CDR1 LNHNV, CDR2 YYDKDF (reference sequence). The CDR3 region has the DNA TGTGCCACCAGCAGAGGGGCCGATCGGGGCTCCTACGAGCAGTACTTC. Translated: CATSRGADRGSYEQYF.

There are a few counts of this clonotype. The chain recombines TRBV20-1 with TRBJ1-5; no reliable D call. This CDR3 is 15 amino acids long. V lost 7 bases to trimming and J lost 2 bases, with 18 bases between them. Germline V CDR1 and CDR2: DFQATT, SNEGSKA (reference sequence). CDR3 DNA: TGCAGTGTACGTATCGGTGGCCCTGGCAATCAGCCCCAGCATTTT. Its translation: CSVRIGGPGNQPQHF.

The rearrangement joins TRBV13 to TRBJ2-1; TRBD2 matches 12 bases. The junction had 7 bases not matched to a gene; V was cut back by 3 bases and J by 10 bases. The germline CDR1 and CDR2 sequences are PRHDT and FYEKMQ (reference sequence). The CDR3 has 15 residues. In DNA form, the CDR3 reads TGTGCCAGCAGCTTCCTCCCGGGACTAGCGGGCGAGCAGTTCTTC. This codes for CASSFLPGLAGEQFF.

In its sample, this clonotype was seen a few times. The rearrangement links TRBV6-5 to TRBJ2-6, with TRBD2 identical over 8 bases. The CDR3 covers 18 residues. The junction had 9 bases not matched to a gene; V was cut back by 1 base and J by 4 bases. Germline V gives CDR1 MNHEY, CDR2 SVGAGI. The CDR3 protein is CASSYFAGGARGANVLTF. The CDR3 DNA is TGTGCCAGCAGTTACTTCGCGGGAGGAGCTAGGGGGGCCAACGTCCTGACTTTC.

A note on this clonotype: With a much larger clone just one base away, this may be a read error. The chain carries TRBV7-8 and TRBJ2-7; D ambiguous. Deletions cut 7 bases from V and 3 bases from J, with 16 bases between. The CDR3 runs to 14 residues. Germline V CDR1 and CDR2: SGHVS, FQNEAQ. CDR3 in amino acids: CASNYRAENYEQYF. The CDR3 bases are TGTGCCAGCAACTATCGGGCCGAAAACTACGAGCAGTACTTC.

The chain joins TRBV7-2 to TRBJ2-5; 7 nucleotides agree with TRBD1. Trimming removed 6 bases from V and 7 bases from J; junction bases left unmatched: 14. The CDR3 is 15 residues long. Germline V CDR1 and CDR2: SGHTA, FQGNSA. CDR3 residues: CASSLQGPAGVTQYF. The DNA for the CDR3 is TGTGCCAGCAGTTTACAGGGGCCTGCAGGGGTGACCCAGTACTTC. Complete variable domain (other parts from reference TRBV7-2 and TRBJ2-5): GAGVSQSPSNKVTEKGKDVELRCDPISGHTALYWYRQSLGQGLEFLIYFQGNSAPDKSGLPSDRFSAERTGGSVSTLTIQRTQQEDSAVYLCASSLQGPAGVTQYFGPGTRLLVL.

V usage is TRBV18 and J usage is TRBJ2-7, with TRBD1 as a possible D gene (6 bases). CDR3 length: 15 amino acids. The ends were cut back, 6 bases at V and 3 bases at J, with 18 bases in the middle. In germline, CDR1 is KGHSH, CDR2 LQKENI. CDR3 region: CASSRTGSDNYEQYF. CDR3 DNA: TGTGCCAGCTCCCGCACAGGGTCGGATAACTACGAGCAGTACTTC.

V and J are TRBV7-2 and TRBJ2-5; 8 bases map to TRBD1. Near its end, the DNA agrees better with TRBJ2-4, so the J call may be wrong. The CDR3 has 17 residues. Germline values: CDR1 SGHTA, CDR2 FQGNSA. CDR3 amino acids: CASSLRTGIATKNIQYF. CDR3 nucleotide sequence: TGTGCCAGCAGCTTACGGACAGGGATTGCGACCAAAAACATTCAGTACTTC.

The chain recombines TRBV7-6 with TRBJ1-1; TRBD1 is a possible D gene (6 bases). Trimming removed 5 bases at V and 1 base at J, with 14 bases between. The CDR3 runs 15 residues. Looked up from germline, CDR1 is SGHVS and CDR2 is FNYEAQ. CDR3 residues: CASSHGGRSNTEAFF. CDR3 nucleotide sequence: TGTGCCAGCAGCCACGGGGGCAGATCGAACACTGAAGCTTTCTTT.